The 16 T cell receptor beta chains below come from one sample, sequenced in a study of blood T cell repertoires in COVID-19. This table comes from immunoSEQ multiplex PCR, and its TCRdb copy is limited to in-frame clones, with some not included. The data contain about 60,000 clones, 91% of them seen just once; the ten biggest clones take up about 7.3%. The sample taken for sequencing was peripheral blood. These TCRs come from a human donor in a cohort sampled during active COVID-19.

CDR3 bases: TGTGCCAGCAGCGTAGGGGGACTAGCGGGGGAGAACACCGGGGAGCTGTTTTTT. Translating gives CASSVGGLAGENTGELFF. The chain employs TRBV9 and TRBJ2-2; TRBD2 aligns across 14 bases. This CDR3 comprises 18 residues. V lost 0 bases, J lost 1 base, and 2 bases stayed unmatched. Germline V lookup: CDR1 SGDLS, CDR2 YYNGEE.

The DNA of the CDR3 is TGTGCCAGCAGCTCGGGACTCCCCTCTGGGGCCAACGTCCTGACTTTC. Encoded protein: CASSSGLPSGANVLTF. The rearrangement links TRBV11-3 to TRBJ2-6; D is possibly TRBD2 (6 bases). Trimming stripped 4 bases from V and 0 bases from J, with 10 bases between. Germline CDR1 and CDR2: SGHNT and YENEEA. The CDR3 sequence is 16 residues long. The whole variable domain, filled in from reference TRBV11-3 and TRBJ2-6, reads EAGVVQSPRYKIIEKKQPVAFWCNPISGHNTLYWYLQNLGQGPELLIRYENEEAVDDSQLPKDRFSAERLKGVDSTLKIQPAELGDSAVYLCASSSGLPSGANVLTFGAGSRLTVL.

The CDR3 spells CSDGTGTAEAFF. In DNA form, the CDR3 reads TGCAGTGACGGGACAGGGACAGCTGAAGCTTTCTTT. V and J are TRBV29-1 and TRBJ1-1; 9 positions match TRBD1. The CDR3 has 12 residues. Germline V lookup: CDR1 SQVTM, CDR2 ANQGSEA.

The DNA for the CDR3 is TGTGCCAGTAGTAGCGGACAGCCGAACACTGAAGCTTTCTTT. This translates into CASSSGQPNTEAFF. J is TRBJ1-1 and V is TRBV19; possibly TRBD1 for D (6 bases). The CDR3 extends over 14 amino acids. Germline V gene sequence: CDR1 LNHDA, CDR2 SQIVND (reference sequence). V lost 4 bases, J lost 1 base, and 10 bases lay in between.

The chain joins TRBV7-9 to TRBJ2-7; maybe TRBD2 (5 bases). Trimming left V 5 bases short and J 2 bases short, with 13 bases between. The V gene's germline CDR1 is SEHNR and CDR2 FQNEAQ (reference sequence). The length of the CDR3 is 14 residues. The CDR3 is CASSPERSTYEQYF. The CDR3 region has the DNA TGTGCCAGCAGCCCCGAGCGGAGTACCTACGAGCAGTACTTC.

The V and J genes are TRBV7-9 and TRBJ1-1, with TRBD1 as a possible D gene (5 bases). Germline CDR1 and CDR2: SEHNR and FQNEAQ (reference sequence). This CDR3 contains 15 residues. V lost 3 bases to trimming and J lost 0 bases, with 11 bases between them. DNA of the CDR3: TGTGCCAGCAGCTTCGGAGGGACCATGAACACTGAAGCTTTCTTT. It encodes CASSFGGTMNTEAFF.

The rearrangement joins TRBV28 to TRBJ2-2, with TRBD2 matching 7 bases. The junction had 4 bases not matched to a gene; V was cut back by 6 bases and J by 0 bases. The CDR3 sequence is 15 residues long. CDR1 and CDR2 from the germline V gene are MDHEN and SYDVKM. The CDR3 reads CASRVAGPNTGELFF. The CDR3 bases are TGTGCCAGCAGGGTAGCGGGCCCGAACACCGGGGAGCTGTTTTTT.

In this sample, this clone turned up once. The chain links TRBV19 to TRBJ2-2; 8 positions match TRBD1. With V trimmed by 9 bases and J by 7 bases, 13 bases remained unmatched. The CDR3 is made up of 15 amino acids. The germline V gene encodes CDR1 LNHDA and CDR2 SQIVND (reference sequence). CDR3 loop: CASSRGRVYGGELFF. The DNA of the CDR3 is TGTGCCAGCTCCAGGGGGCGGGTGTATGGCGGGGAGCTGTTTTTT.

The genes are TRBV6-5 and TRBJ2-3; D uncertain. V shed 10 bases and J shed 0 bases, with 14 bases lying between them. This CDR3 comprises 14 residues. Germline lookup yields CDR1 MNHEY and CDR2 SVGAGI. The CDR3, as DNA: TGTGCCACCCTCCCAGAGACTAGCACAGATACGCAGTATTTT. This translates into CATLPETSTDTQYF.

The rearrangement uses TRBV4-1 and TRBJ2-2; no clear D. Trimming stripped 4 bases from V and 7 bases from J, with 19 bases between. There are 16 residues in the CDR3. CDR1 and CDR2 from the germline V gene are MGHRA and YSYEKL. The CDR3 DNA follows: TGCGCCAGCAGCCCTGGAAACGACTTATTGCACGGGGAGCTGTTTTTT. This gives the protein CASSPGNDLLHGELFF.

This clone was counted between two and nine times. The chain recombines TRBV7-9 with TRBJ2-1; 7 bases match TRBD2. This CDR3 spans 12 amino acids. Germline assignment: CDR1 SEHNR and CDR2 FQNEAQ (reference sequence). J was trimmed by 15 bases and V by 1 base; bases with no gene match: 6. CDR3 amino acids: CASSLEAGLLFF. The CDR3, as DNA: TGTGCCAGCAGCTTAGAGGCGGGACTACTGTTCTTC.

V gene TRBV19 combines with J gene TRBJ2-1; TRBD2 matches at 12 bases. Germline V lookup: CDR1 LNHDA, CDR2 SQIVND (reference sequence). The trim removed 6 bases at V and 4 bases at J, leaving 1 base unmatched. CDR3 size: 14 residues. CDR3 DNA sequence: TGTGCCAGTAGCGGACTAGCGGGGTACAATGAGCAGTTCTTC. It specifies CASSGLAGYNEQFF.

This clone was observed a handful of times. The chain employs TRBV3-1 (or the pseudogene TRBV3-2) and TRBJ1-2; 9 positions match TRBD1. CDR3 length: 14 amino acids. Germline trimming cut 7 bases from V and 5 bases from J; bases unmatched to any gene: 8. The germline V gene has CDR1 LGHDT and CDR2 YNNKEL (reference sequence). For the CDR3, the DNA is TGTGCCAGCACCCTGGGACAGGGAAAATATGGCTACACCTTC. Translating it yields CASTLGQGKYGYTF.

This chain joins TRBV4-3 and TRBJ1-1; 9 bases fit TRBD1. Germline V gene lookup returns CDR1 LGHNA and CDR2 YSLEER. There are 17 residues in the CDR3. V lost 1 base to trimming and J lost 4 bases; unmatched junction nucleotides: 10. Written as DNA, the CDR3 is TGCGCCAGCAGCCAAGTAGTACAGGGGGCAAGTGGCACTGAAGCTTTCTTT. Encoded protein: CASSQVVQGASGTEAFF.

The chain couples TRBV4-3 to TRBJ2-7; 10 bases align to TRBD1. The germline gives CDR1 LGHNA, CDR2 YSLEER. This CDR3 has 16 amino acids. The ends lost 4 bases at V and 5 bases at J; junction bases unmatched: 11. CDR3 in amino acids: CASSREPGQGLDEQYF. CDR3 bases: TGCGCCAGCAGCCGAGAACCGGGACAGGGGTTGGACGAGCAGTACTTC.

V usage is TRBV19 and J usage is TRBJ1-6; 7 positions agree with TRBD1. The CDR3 sequence is 13 residues long. The V gene's germline CDR1 is LNHDA and CDR2 SQIVND (reference sequence). Trimming removed 8 bases from V and 7 bases from J; junction bases left unmatched: 5. CDR3 amino acids: CASQQGLNSPLHF. In nucleotides, the CDR3 is TGTGCCAGTCAACAGGGGTTGAATTCACCCCTCCACTTT.